This T cell receptor (beta chain) comes out of a study of T cell responses to AZD1222 COVID-19 vaccine. Measured with immunoSEQ multiplex PCR; TCRdb has only the in-frame clones, and not every one. The repertoire consists of around 81,000 clones, with 70% to 85% occurring once and the leading ten covering approximately 2.9%. Germline values: CDR1 GTSNPN, CDR2 SVGIG (reference sequence). Trimming cost V 2 bases and J 6 bases, with 20 bases left between them. The CDR3 sequence is 16 residues long. In regard to this clone: Its antigen is as yet unknown.

Study findings and constraints: Only six individuals given AZD1222 were seropositive at baseline. White British donors predominated, females outnumbered males, and clonal diversity was possibly underestimated. Of spike-specific TCRs, nearly half reportedly target regions left unmutated in variants.

The chain is built from TRBV30 and TRBJ2-1; no definite D call. The sample consisted of peripheral blood, taken on day 0 of AZD1222 vaccination. This TCR came from an adult in good health. This CDR3 reads CAWSTPTRNWGNEQFF. CDR3 coding DNA: TGTGCCTGGAGTACACCCACCCGTAACTGGGGCAATGAGCAGTTCTTC.